Following are 25 T cell receptor beta chains from one sample sequenced in a study of CD8+CD57+ T cells in acquired aplastic anemia. Genomic DNA constituted the template upon which TCR beta VDJ and CDR3 profiling was performed. TCRdb independently ran MiXCR on the reads; one entry per CDR3 protein. This sample has hundreds of thousands of distinct CDR3 sequences, with roughly 68% found just once. The material sequenced was sorted CD4+, CD8+, or CD8+CD57+ T cells (not recorded which) from PBMCs. All receptors come from a human donor in good health, serving as a control.

Notes on this clonotype: At one end the junction does not follow the germline gene, possibly because of a read error. V gene TRBV2 combines with J gene TRBJ2-7; D remains ambiguous. CDR3 length: 13 residues. Germline V gene sequence: CDR1 SNHLY, CDR2 FYNNEI. CDR3 sequence reads: CASSEPPTYEQSF. The CDR3 coding sequence is TGTGCCAGCAGTGAGCCCCCAACCTACGAGCAGTCCTTC.

This clonotype was counted ten times or more. The gene calls are TRBV9 and TRBJ1-1, with D maybe TRBD1 (6 bases). Germline V gene lookup returns CDR1 SGDLS and CDR2 YYNGEE. The CDR3 extends over 15 amino acids. V lost 0 bases to trimming and J lost 5 bases, with 14 bases between them. CDR3 protein: CASSVAGSRGTEAFF. The CDR3, as DNA: TGTGCCAGCAGCGTAGCTGGGTCGAGGGGGACTGAAGCTTTCTTT.

This clonotype was seen a handful of times. The V and J genes are TRBV7-9 and TRBJ1-6; D unclear. In germline, CDR1 is SEHNR, CDR2 FQNEAQ (reference sequence). The CDR3 covers 12 residues. The V and J ends lost 6 bases and 6 bases respectively, with 6 bases between them. CDR3 DNA sequence: TGTGCCAGCAGGGGAATTAATTCACCCCTCCACTTT. Its translation: CASRGINSPLHF.

The DNA of the CDR3 is TGCAGTGGTGAGCGGGGACTTAGCTATGGCTACACCTTC. This sequence encodes CSGERGLSYGYTF. This chain uses TRBV20-1 with TRBJ1-2; perhaps TRBD1 as D (5 bases). V was trimmed by 7 bases and J by 4 bases, leaving 16 bases between them. CDR1 is DFQATT and CDR2 is SNEGSKA in the germline V gene (reference sequence). This CDR3 spans 13 amino acids.

A note on this clonotype: Lacking the conserved final phenylalanine or tryptophan, this CDR3 likely reflects a read error. This chain uses TRBV19 with TRBJ2-5, with D hard to call. V lost 9 bases, J lost 2 bases, and 16 bases lay in between. Germline lookup yields CDR1 LNHDA and CDR2 SQIVND (reference sequence). The CDR3 covers 14 residues. The CDR3 reads CASSNRVTQETQYL. The DNA for the CDR3 is TGTGCCAGCAGCAACCGGGTCACACAAGAGACCCAGTACCTC.

V is TRBV11-2 and J is TRBJ2-3, with 9 bases matching TRBD1. V shed 4 bases and J 8 bases; nucleotides not matched to a gene: 7. This CDR3 contains 14 residues. Per the germline V gene, CDR1 is SGHAT and CDR2 is FQNNGV. For the CDR3, the DNA is TGTGCCAGCAGCTCCGGGACAGGGAGGAGTACGCAGTATTTT. Its protein is CASSSGTGRSTQYF.

The V call is TRBV20-1, the J call TRBJ1-6; TRBD1 matches 7 bases. J gave up 7 bases and V 6 bases, and 12 bases lay outside the gene matches. The CDR3 runs 15 residues. The germline V gene has CDR1 DFQATT and CDR2 SNEGSKA (reference sequence). CDR3 loop: CSAEDGSGGNSPLHF. CDR3 in DNA: TGCAGTGCAGAAGACGGGTCAGGGGGAAATTCACCCCTCCACTTT.

A note on this clonotype: A read error may account for a junction end that differs from germline. The chain recombines TRBV7-2 with TRBJ2-7, with 8 bases lining up with TRBD2. The germline V gene encodes CDR1 SGHTA and CDR2 FQGNSA. This CDR3 is 14 amino acids long. In DNA form, the CDR3 reads TGTGCCAGCAGTTCAACGGGTAGCGGGGAGTTCTTCGGGTTC. Its protein is CASSSTGSGEFFGF.

This clonotype was found a few times. This chain connects TRBV7-9 to TRBJ2-7; 9 bases line up with TRBD1. Trimming at V came to 5 bases and at J to 0 bases, leaving 5 bases not matched to a gene. CDR3 length: 15 residues. CDR1 is SEHNR and CDR2 is FQNEAQ in the germline V gene (reference sequence). This chain's CDR3 is CASSRQGGSSYEQYV. The CDR3 coding sequence is TGTGCCAGCAGCCGACAGGGGGGATCCTCCTACGAGCAGTACGTC.

Of note for this clonotype: The missing conserved phenylalanine or tryptophan at the end of this CDR3 makes a read error likely. The DNA is left out, because the CDR3 cannot be placed on it with certainty; the CDR3 is given as TCRdb lists it. The genes are TRBV7-2 and TRBJ2-1; whether TRBD1, the table's D call, matches the DNA was not checked. Termini included, the CDR3 measures 13 amino acids. Germline V gene sequence: CDR1 SGHTA, CDR2 FQGNSA. CDR3: CASSLPPGQGQGY.

This chain links TRBV20-1 with TRBJ2-3, with D possibly being TRBD1 (5 bases). Trimming took off 0 bases at V and 6 bases at J, with 16 bases between the two ends. Germline V gene sequence: CDR1 DFQATT, CDR2 SNEGSKA (reference sequence). The CDR3 extends over 15 amino acids. CDR3 in amino acids: CSARDRTGLIDTQYF. The CDR3 DNA follows: TGCAGTGCTAGAGATCGAACAGGTCTAATCGATACGCAGTATTTT.

The chain recombines TRBV7-7 with TRBJ2-7; 10 bases match TRBD1. The CDR3 contains 14 residues. The germline V gene encodes CDR1 SSHAT and CDR2 FNYEAQ (reference sequence). CDR3 nucleotide sequence: TGTGCTAGTATTACGGGACAGGGGTACTACGAGCAGTACTTC. It translates to CASITGQGYYEQYF.

The chain carries TRBV2 and TRBJ1-6; a possible D gene is TRBD1 (5 bases). Germline values: CDR1 SNHLY, CDR2 FYNNEI. CDR3 length: 16 amino acids. The V and J ends lost 4 bases and 9 bases respectively, with 19 bases between them. CDR3 loop: CASSVLRQTSGSPLHF. CDR3 sequence (DNA): TGTGCCAGCAGTGTCCTTAGACAGACCTCAGGTTCACCCCTCCACTTT.

The chain has TRBV2 and TRBJ2-3; TRBD1 or TRBD2 may be the D gene (5 bases each). This CDR3 region has 16 residues. Trimming stripped 10 bases from V and 1 base from J, with 21 bases between. The germline V gene has CDR1 SNHLY and CDR2 FYNNEI. The CDR3 reads CATSRDRQGGTDTQYF. The CDR3 DNA is TGTGCCACCAGCAGAGATAGGCAGGGAGGCACAGATACGCAGTATTTT.

Worth noting for this clonotype: The junction departs from germline at one end; a sequencing error may be responsible. V usage is TRBV9 and J usage is TRBJ2-1; TRBD2 matches 7 bases. The CDR3 extends over 14 amino acids. Germline V gene sequence: CDR1 SGDLS, CDR2 YYNGEE. CDR3 DNA: TGTGCCAGCAGCGTAGTGCGGGGAGGGAACACTGAAGTCTTC. Residues: CASSVVRGGNTEVF.

About this clonotype itself: A junction boundary mismatches the germline segment, possibly from a read error. The V and J genes are TRBV2 and TRBJ1-6; perhaps TRBD1 as D (5 bases). CDR1 is SNHLY and CDR2 is FYNNEI in the germline V gene. The CDR3 runs to 15 residues. CDR3 in DNA: TGTACCAGCAGCTTGGAGGGGTCATGGAATTCACCCCTCCACTTT. Translated: CTSSLEGSWNSPLHF.

This clonotype was seen only a few times. A much more abundant neighbour one base away suggests this may be a read error. The CDR3 DNA sequence: TGTGCCAGTAGTAACCCACGTTCGGGGGGGCACAAGACCCAGTACTTC. Its translation: CASSNPRSGGHKTQYF. This chain connects TRBV19 to TRBJ2-5; 8 bases align to TRBD2. The germline CDR1 and CDR2 sequences are LNHDA and SQIVND (reference sequence). With V trimmed by 4 bases and J by 6 bases, 13 bases remained unmatched. The CDR3 has 16 residues.

Note on this clonotype: At one end the junction does not follow the germline gene, possibly because of a read error. The chain links TRBV9 to TRBJ1-2, with D uncertain. CDR1 and CDR2 (germline): SGDLS, YYNGEE. The CDR3 loop spans 13 amino acids. The CDR3 loop is CASSEGQRYGYPF. DNA for the CDR3: TGTGCCAGCAGCGAAGGCCAGCGTTATGGCTACCCCTTC.

The chain is built from TRBV7-2 and TRBJ1-1; D ambiguous. CDR1 and CDR2 (germline): SGHTA, FQGNSA. The CDR3 contains 13 residues. V lost 1 base, J lost 14 bases, and 17 bases lay in between. The CDR3 coding sequence is TGTGCCAGCAGCTTAGTGTACAGCTTCTATGCGTTCTTT. Protein product: CASSLVYSFYAFF.

This clonotype was seen a handful of times. The V gene is TRBV15, the J gene TRBJ2-1, with D hard to call. This CDR3 region has 14 residues. Germline V gene sequence: CDR1 LNHNV, CDR2 YYDKDF (reference sequence). Trimming stripped 0 bases from V and 1 base from J, with 4 bases between. CDR3 DNA: TGTGCCACCAGCAGAGACCCGTCCTACAATGAGCAGTTCTTC. It codes for CATSRDPSYNEQFF.

Written as DNA, the CDR3 is TGTGCTAGCGGGTTTACGACAGTTAACTATGGCTACACCTTC. This encodes CASGFTTVNYGYTF. The rearrangement joins TRBV12-3 or TRBV12-4 to TRBJ1-2; the D gene is possibly TRBD1 (5 bases). CDR3 length: 14 amino acids.

The rearrangement joins TRBV11-3 to TRBJ2-3; 13 positions match TRBD2. Looked up from germline, CDR1 is SGHNT and CDR2 is YENEEA. The J segment lost 1 base and the V segment lost 5 bases, leaving 9 bases of the junction unmatched. This CDR3 contains 18 residues. DNA for the CDR3: TGTGCCAGCAGCAAGGAGGGGACTAGCGGGGAACGCACAGATACGCAGTATTTT. This encodes CASSKEGTSGERTDTQYF.

The genes are TRBV9 and TRBJ2-3; 8 nucleotides match TRBD2. This CDR3 is built from 16 residues. Losses at the gene ends were 0 bases for V and 10 bases for J; bases not matched to a gene: 13. Per the germline V gene, CDR1 is SGDLS and CDR2 is YYNGEE. CDR3 in amino acids: CASSVGGSGANVPQYF. CDR3 sequence (DNA): TGTGCCAGCAGCGTAGGGGGTAGCGGGGCCAACGTCCCGCAGTATTTT.

In its sample, this clonotype was seen a few times. The chain recombines TRBV5-4 with TRBJ2-4, with 13 bases lining up with TRBD2. The CDR3 extends over 19 amino acids. The trim removed 4 bases at V and 0 bases at J, leaving 10 bases unmatched. The germline gives CDR1 SGHNT, CDR2 YYREEE (reference sequence). CDR3 residues: CASSPGLAGESVAKNIQYF. In nucleotides, the CDR3 is TGTGCCAGCAGCCCAGGACTAGCGGGGGAATCTGTAGCCAAAAACATTCAGTACTTC. The full variable domain, completed using reference TRBV5-4 and TRBJ2-4, is ETGVTQSPTHLIKTRGQQVTLRCSSQSGHNTVSWYQQALGQGPQFIFQYYREEENGRGNFPPRFSGLQFPNYSSELNVNALELDDSALYLCASSPGLAGESVAKNIQYFGAGTRLSVL.

On this clonotype: The CDR3 does not end in the conserved phenylalanine or tryptophan, so this is likely a read error. The chain links TRBV4-2 to TRBJ1-6; 7 nucleotides match TRBD1. Germline CDR1 reads LGHNA; CDR2 reads YNFKEQ. This CDR3 contains 16 residues. Trimming took 6 bases from V and 3 from J; bases not matched to a gene: 8. In DNA, the CDR3 is TGTGCCAGCAGTCCCGGCCGGGACAGCTATAATTCACCCCTCCACTTG. It codes for CASSPGRDSYNSPLHL.